These 18 T cell receptor beta chains were all obtained from the same sample, sequenced in a study of response to subunit inactivated influenza vaccine. TCRdb recomputed calls from the RT-PCR reads with MiXCR, one row per CDR3 protein. The sample contains 590,000 or so distinct CDR3 sequences, 12% to 15% of which appear only once. Sequenced material: PBMCs from blood, taken 14 to 15 days before vaccination. These TCRs come from a man aged 50 or older who received an inactivated influenza vaccine.

This chain connects TRBV7-2 to TRBJ2-7; 7 bases fit TRBD1. The junction had 8 bases not matched to a gene; V was cut back by 5 bases and J by 13 bases. This CDR3 is built from 11 residues. CDR1 SGHTA and CDR2 FQGNSA come from the germline V gene. The chain's CDR3 is CASSPGTVPYF. The CDR3 region has the DNA TGTGCCAGCAGCCCAGGGACAGTCCCTTACTTC.

This clonotype was seen a handful of times. The V gene is TRBV12-3 or TRBV12-4, the J gene TRBJ2-5; 7 positions match TRBD2. V was clipped by 6 bases and J by 5 bases; unmatched bases: 9. The CDR3 consists of 14 residues. The CDR3 here is CASSTDWGGETQYF. The CDR3 coding sequence is TGTGCCAGCAGCACCGATTGGGGAGGGGAGACCCAGTACTTC.

V and J are TRBV12-3 or TRBV12-4 and TRBJ1-5; D not certain. CDR3 size: 14 residues. The V end was cut by 2 bases, the J end by 2 bases, with 7 bases between. CDR3 sequence (DNA): TGTGCCAGCAGTTTATACGGTCGCAATCAGCCCCAGCATTTT. Its protein product is CASSLYGRNQPQHF.

In this sample, this clonotype turned up a few times. The V gene is TRBV6-1, the J gene TRBJ1-5, with a possible D match to TRBD1 (6 bases). CDR3 length: 16 residues. Trimming stripped 2 bases from V and 1 base from J, with 12 bases between. Germline CDR1 MNHNS, CDR2 SASEGT. The CDR3 sequence: CASSESGGTSNQPQHF. CDR3 DNA sequence: TGTGCCAGCAGTGAATCGGGAGGGACAAGCAATCAGCCCCAGCATTTT.

The chain couples TRBV2 to TRBJ1-5, with a tentative D call TRBD1 (6 bases). The CDR3 loop spans 13 amino acids. V was trimmed by 6 bases and J by 7 bases, leaving 13 bases between them. Germline values: CDR1 SNHLY, CDR2 FYNNEI. CDR3 protein: CASRYQGFQPQHF. The CDR3 coding sequence is TGTGCCAGCAGATACCAGGGGTTCCAGCCCCAGCATTTT.

In this sample, this clonotype turned up many times. The rearrangement links TRBV28 to TRBJ2-5, with D hard to call. The germline gives CDR1 MDHEN, CDR2 SYDVKM. The ends were cut back, 5 bases at V and 10 bases at J, with 17 bases in the middle. The CDR3 length is 13 residues. In DNA form, the CDR3 reads TGTGCCAGCAGTCAAGGACGTCCCAAGAACCAGTACTTC. Protein sequence: CASSQGRPKNQYF.

The chain joins TRBV5-1 to TRBJ2-1; 10 bases are a match to TRBD2. Looked up from germline, CDR1 is SGHRS and CDR2 is YFSETQ. The V and J ends lost 0 bases and 1 base, in that order; junction bases with no gene match: 13. This CDR3 has 20 amino acids. The CDR3 region is CASSLGAGQRGGQSYNEQFF. The DNA for the CDR3 is TGCGCCAGCAGCTTGGGGGCCGGCCAGCGGGGGGGCCAATCCTACAATGAGCAGTTCTTC.

The chain is built from TRBV7-2 and TRBJ2-7; 8 positions agree with TRBD2. CDR1 is SGHTA and CDR2 is FQGNSA in the germline V gene. The CDR3 length is 13 residues. V dropped 5 bases and J dropped 6; count of bases not matched to a gene: 6. In DNA, the CDR3 is TGTGCCAGCAGCGTCGGACTAGCCGGCGAGCAGTACTTC. Its protein is CASSVGLAGEQYF.

This clonotype occurred many times. The V gene is TRBV5-1, the J gene TRBJ2-2, with D unresolved. Trimming pared 1 base from V and 6 bases from J, leaving 7 bases between. The CDR3 extends over 13 amino acids. Per germline, CDR1 SGHRS and CDR2 YFSETQ. Here the CDR3 reads CASSLSTAGELFF. In DNA, the CDR3 is TGCGCCAGCAGCTTGAGTACAGCCGGGGAGCTGTTTTTT.

This clonotype was observed many times. V usage is TRBV5-6 and J usage is TRBJ2-5; D gene unclear. This CDR3 has 13 residues. Between the trimmed V and J ends, which lost 2 bases and 2 bases, there was a span of 7 bases. CDR1 and CDR2 from the germline V gene are SGHDT and YYEEEE. The CDR3 sequence: CASSLIQQETQYF. DNA for the CDR3: TGTGCCAGCAGCTTAATACAGCAAGAGACCCAGTACTTC.

The chain carries TRBV20-1 and TRBJ1-2; D remains unclear. The CDR3 is 11 amino acids. Germline V gives CDR1 DFQATT, CDR2 SNEGSKA (reference sequence). The V end lost 5 bases, the J end lost 0 bases, and 4 bases lay between the germline ends. CDR3 DNA sequence: TGCAGTGCTGAGGCTAACTATGGCTACACCTTC. This gives the protein CSAEANYGYTF.

The table lists this clonotype with a few counts. The chain carries TRBV6-1 and TRBJ1-5; no firm D call. In germline, CDR1 is MNHNS, CDR2 SASEGT. CDR3 length equals 14 residues. Trimming cost V 5 bases and J 6 bases, with 14 bases left between them. As DNA, the CDR3 is TGTGCCAGCAGTCGGGAGGGCCGCGTTCAGCCCCAGCATTTT. This gives the protein CASSREGRVQPQHF.

In its sample, this clonotype was seen many times. DNA of the CDR3: TGTGCCAGCAGCTTTTTCTACCAGACAAATGAGCAGTTCTTC. It yields the protein CASSFFYQTNEQFF. The rearrangement links TRBV13 to TRBJ2-1; D is unresolved. Germline CDR1 is PRHDT and CDR2 is FYEKMQ (reference sequence). CDR3 length: 14 residues. The germline V and J ends were trimmed by 3 bases and 7 bases, with 13 bases remaining between them.

This chain uses TRBV7-4 with TRBJ2-7; 13 bases agree with TRBD2. Germline CDR1 SGHVT, CDR2 SQSDAQ. The V gene end was trimmed by 5 bases and the J gene end by 7 bases; junction bases not matched to a gene: 11. CDR3 size: 16 residues. The CDR3 DNA reads TGTGCCAGCAGCCATGCTACTAGCGGGAGGGCCTGGGAGCAGTACTTC. Its protein is CASSHATSGRAWEQYF.

This clonotype was counted a few times. The chain uses TRBV3-1 and TRBJ1-6; possible D gene TRBD1, 6 bases. Looked up from germline, CDR1 is LGHDT and CDR2 is YNNKEL (reference sequence). The ends were cut back, 2 bases at V and 7 bases at J, with 12 bases in the middle. The CDR3 is 15 residues long. The CDR3 DNA follows: TGTGCCAGCAGCCAACCCGGACAGCGAAATTCACCCCTCCACTTT. Translation: CASSQPGQRNSPLHF.

Many counts were recorded for this clonotype. The chain combines TRBV5-1 with TRBJ2-5, with D maybe TRBD1 (5 bases). Between the trimmed V and J ends, which lost 3 bases and 7 bases, there was a span of 13 bases. This CDR3 has 13 residues. Germline lookup yields CDR1 SGHRS and CDR2 YFSETQ. CDR3 sequence: CASSSDYTGTQYF. The CDR3 DNA reads as TGCGCCAGCAGCTCGGATTATACAGGGACCCAGTACTTC.

This clonotype was counted between two and nine times. The chain links TRBV5-1 to TRBJ2-3, with D possibly being TRBD2 (6 bases). The germline gives CDR1 SGHRS, CDR2 YFSETQ. Trimming left V 9 bases short and J 0 bases short, with 14 bases between. This CDR3 region has 14 residues. As DNA, the CDR3 is TGCGCCACCGCAGTTGGGACTAGCACAGATACGCAGTATTTT. This encodes CATAVGTSTDTQYF.

This clonotype was seen more than once but under ten times. The chain is built from TRBV7-6 and TRBJ2-2, with TRBD2 matching 7 bases. Germline CDR1 reads SGHVS; CDR2 reads FNYEAQ. CDR3 length: 14 residues. V lost 6 bases and J lost 7; bases outside the gene matches: 8. The CDR3 is CASSRLAVGGELFF. In DNA form, the CDR3 reads TGTGCCAGCAGTCGACTAGCAGTTGGCGGGGAGCTGTTTTTT.